Listed below are T cell receptor beta chains from one sample, sequenced in a study of shared clonotypes between healthy human individuals. Generated by immunoSEQ multiplex PCR, the TCRdb table keeps only in-frame clones and is missing some. The table includes approximately 1.5 million clones, nearly 99% detected once. Sequenced material: naive CD4+ T cells sorted from blood. Every receptor here comes from a man younger than 40 in good health. CDR3s include the opening cysteine and the closing phenylalanine or tryptophan. D genes are given only for firm matches. Some rows mark clone size as missing; the rest say once, few, many or name a class of expanded clone.

D gene: NA; V gene: TRBV5-4; J gene: TRBJ1-2; clone size: once; CDR3 protein: CASSSASDDRYGYTF; CDR3 DNA: TGTGCCAGCAGCTCCGCGTCGGACGACCGCTATGGCTACACCTTC
D gene: NA; V gene: TRBV2; J gene: TRBJ1-5; clone size: NA; CDR3 protein: CASTTAGPLSNQPQHF; CDR3 DNA: TGTGCCAGCACCACTGCAGGGCCACTTAGCAATCAGCCCCAGCATTTT
D gene: NA; V gene: TRBV6-6; J gene: TRBJ1-1; clone size: NA; CDR3 protein: CASSSSERGTEAFF; CDR3 DNA: TGTGCCAGCAGCTCATCCGAAAGGGGCACTGAAGCTTTCTTT
D gene: NA; V gene: TRBV7-9; J gene: TRBJ2-5; clone size: NA; CDR3 protein: CASSTMYQETQYF; CDR3 DNA: TGTGCCAGCAGCACCATGTACCAAGAGACCCAGTACTTC
D gene: NA; V gene: TRBV9; J gene: TRBJ2-7; clone size: NA; CDR3 protein: CASSVQGGSYEQYF; CDR3 DNA: TGTGCCAGCAGCGTACAGGGTGGGTCCTACGAGCAGTACTTC
D gene: NA; V gene: TRBV19; J gene: TRBJ1-5; clone size: NA; CDR3 protein: CASSISWTNKHF; CDR3 DNA: TGTGCCAGTAGTATATCTTGGACGAACAAGCATTTT
D gene: NA; V gene: TRBV2; J gene: TRBJ2-7; clone size: NA; CDR3 protein: CASSGSWGVLSGEQYF; CDR3 DNA: TGTGCCAGCAGCGGTTCCTGGGGAGTACTATCTGGCGAGCAGTACTTC
D gene: NA; V gene: TRBV5-1; J gene: TRBJ1-1; clone size: once; CDR3 protein: CASSSIPGSNTEAFF; CDR3 DNA: TGCGCCAGCAGCTCTATTCCGGGGTCCAACACTGAAGCTTTCTTT
D gene: NA; V gene: TRBV5-4; J gene: TRBJ2-7; clone size: NA; CDR3 protein: CASSLGQSYEQYF; CDR3 DNA: TGTGCCAGCAGCCTGGGACAATCCTACGAGCAGTACTTC
D gene: TRBD2; V gene: TRBV2; J gene: TRBJ2-1; clone size: NA; CDR3 protein: CASGRGTSDQQFF; CDR3 DNA: TGTGCCAGCGGGAGGGGGACTAGCGATCAGCAGTTCTTC
D gene: NA; V gene: TRBV28; J gene: TRBJ1-5; clone size: NA; CDR3 protein: CASSFIGVYQPQHF; CDR3 DNA: TGTGCCAGCAGTTTTATCGGGGTTTATCAGCCCCAGCATTTT
D gene: NA; V gene: TRBV7-2; J gene: TRBJ2-5; clone size: NA; CDR3 protein: CASSLGVQTQETQYF; CDR3 DNA: TGTGCCAGCAGCTTAGGAGTCCAGACCCAAGAGACCCAGTACTTC
D gene: NA; V gene: TRBV4-2; J gene: TRBJ1-4; clone size: NA; CDR3 protein: CASSQDFGATNEKLFF; CDR3 DNA: TGTGCCAGCAGCCAAGATTTCGGGGCAACTAATGAAAAACTGTTTTTT
D gene: TRBD1; V gene: TRBV5-4; J gene: TRBJ1-1; clone size: NA; CDR3 protein: CASSLDRVDTEAFF; CDR3 DNA: TGTGCCAGCAGCCTCGACAGGGTGGACACTGAAGCTTTCTTT
D gene: TRBD1; V gene: TRBV19; J gene: TRBJ2-7; clone size: NA; CDR3 protein: CASSPRQGNAYEQYF; CDR3 DNA: TGTGCCAGTAGTCCCAGACAGGGGAATGCCTACGAGCAGTACTTC
D gene: NA; V gene: TRBV4-3; J gene: TRBJ2-7; clone size: NA; CDR3 protein: CASSQGFGAYEQYF; CDR3 DNA: TGCGCCAGCAGCCAAGGCTTCGGGGCCTACGAGCAGTACTTC
D gene: NA; V gene: TRBV2; J gene: TRBJ2-6; clone size: NA; CDR3 protein: CASSQYGDSGANVLTF; CDR3 DNA: TGTGCCAGCAGTCAATACGGGGACTCTGGGGCCAACGTCCTGACTTTC
D gene: TRBD2; V gene: TRBV19; J gene: TRBJ2-1; clone size: NA; CDR3 protein: CASSTRTSGDYNEQFF; CDR3 DNA: TGTGCCAGTAGTACCCGGACTAGCGGGGATTACAATGAGCAGTTCTTC
D gene: NA; V gene: TRBV7-9; J gene: TRBJ1-4; clone size: NA; CDR3 protein: CASSLAVGAGRNEKLFF; CDR3 DNA: TGTGCCAGCAGCTTAGCTGTCGGGGCAGGGCGGAATGAAAAACTGTTTTTT
D gene: NA; V gene: TRBV6-5; J gene: TRBJ1-1; clone size: NA; CDR3 protein: CASFGPHTEAFF; CDR3 DNA: TGTGCCAGCTTTGGTCCGCACACTGAAGCTTTCTTT
D gene: NA; V gene: TRBV5-1; J gene: TRBJ2-1; clone size: NA; CDR3 protein: CASSEQGSNEQFF; CDR3 DNA: TGCGCCAGCAGCGAACAGGGTAGCAATGAGCAGTTCTTC
D gene: NA; V gene: TRBV19; J gene: TRBJ2-2; clone size: once; CDR3 protein: CASSVRAGELFF; CDR3 DNA: TGTGCCAGTAGTGTGAGGGCCGGGGAGCTGTTTTTT
D gene: NA; V gene: TRBV27; J gene: TRBJ1-5; clone size: NA; CDR3 protein: CASSLVVDQPQHF; CDR3 DNA: TGTGCCAGCAGTTTAGTCGTCGATCAGCCCCAGCATTTT
D gene: NA; V gene: TRBV21-1; J gene: TRBJ2-2; clone size: NA; CDR3 protein: CANPQLRDNGGELFF; CDR3 DNA: TGTGCCAACCCTCAACTCCGGGACAACGGCGGGGAGCTGTTTTTT
D gene: NA; V gene: TRBV4-3; J gene: TRBJ2-1; clone size: NA; CDR3 protein: CASSPRGRRNEQFF; CDR3 DNA: TGCGCCAGCAGCCCGCGGGGACGGCGGAATGAGCAGTTCTTC
D gene: NA; V gene: TRBV6-5; J gene: TRBJ2-2; clone size: NA; CDR3 protein: CASSYAAYTGELFF; CDR3 DNA: TGTGCCAGCAGTTACGCGGCGTACACCGGGGAGCTGTTTTTT
D gene: NA; V gene: TRBV7-9; J gene: TRBJ2-2; clone size: NA; CDR3 protein: CASSNTGELFF; CDR3 DNA: TGTGCCAGCAGCAACACCGGGGAGCTGTTTTTT
D gene: NA; V gene: TRBV7-2; J gene: TRBJ2-7; clone size: NA; CDR3 protein: CASSLFGGPSSYEQYF; CDR3 DNA: TGTGCCAGCAGCTTATTTGGGGGGCCTAGCTCCTACGAGCAGTACTTC
D gene: TRBD1; V gene: TRBV28; J gene: TRBJ1-2; clone size: once; CDR3 protein: CASRLSRQDRVVRGYTF; CDR3 DNA: TGTGCCAGCAGGCTAAGCCGTCAGGACAGGGTAGTGCGCGGCTACACCTTC
D gene: NA; V gene: TRBV29-1; J gene: TRBJ1-2; clone size: NA; CDR3 protein: CSVYIFPDGYTF; CDR3 DNA: TGCAGCGTATACATCTTTCCGGATGGCTACACCTTC
D gene: TRBD1; V gene: TRBV29-1; J gene: TRBJ2-1; clone size: NA; CDR3 protein: CSVAGTGEFF; CDR3 DNA: TGCAGCGTTGCCGGGACAGGGGAGTTCTTC
D gene: NA; V gene: TRBV11-2; J gene: TRBJ2-1; clone size: NA; CDR3 protein: CASSLEGAILDEQFF; CDR3 DNA: TGTGCCAGCAGCTTAGAGGGGGCCATTCTGGATGAGCAGTTCTTC
D gene: TRBD2; V gene: TRBV19; J gene: TRBJ2-1; clone size: NA; CDR3 protein: CASSFILAGGSDEQFF; CDR3 DNA: TGTGCCAGTAGTTTCATATTAGCGGGAGGGAGTGATGAGCAGTTCTTC
D gene: TRBD2; V gene: TRBV5-5; J gene: TRBJ2-1; clone size: NA; CDR3 protein: CASSLALAVSYNEQFF; CDR3 DNA: TGTGCCAGCAGCTTGGCTCTAGCGGTCTCCTACAATGAGCAGTTCTTC
D gene: NA; V gene: TRBV7-8; J gene: TRBJ2-2; clone size: NA; CDR3 protein: CASSPREPANTGELFF; CDR3 DNA: TGTGCCAGCAGCCCTCGGGAGCCCGCGAACACCGGGGAGCTGTTTTTT
D gene: TRBD2; V gene: TRBV10-2; J gene: TRBJ2-1; clone size: once; CDR3 protein: CASSPSGGVRNEQFF; CDR3 DNA: TGCGCCAGCAGCCCGAGCGGGGGGGTAAGGAATGAGCAGTTCTTC
D gene: TRBD1; V gene: TRBV10-3; J gene: TRBJ2-5; clone size: NA; CDR3 protein: CAISEGGQLQETQYF; CDR3 DNA: TGTGCCATCAGTGAGGGGGGACAGCTCCAAGAGACCCAGTACTTC
D gene: NA; V gene: TRBV19; J gene: TRBJ2-1; clone size: NA; CDR3 protein: CASTGRFYNEQFF; CDR3 DNA: TGTGCCAGTACCGGGAGATTCTACAATGAGCAGTTCTTC
D gene: NA; V gene: TRBV5-4; J gene: TRBJ2-1; clone size: NA; CDR3 protein: CASSLYGTPNEQFF; CDR3 DNA: TGTGCCAGCAGCTTGTATGGGACGCCCAATGAGCAGTTCTTC
D gene: TRBD1; V gene: TRBV9; J gene: TRBJ1-1; clone size: NA; CDR3 protein: CASSVGTGNTEAFF; CDR3 DNA: TGTGCCAGCAGCGTAGGGACAGGGAACACTGAAGCTTTCTTT
D gene: NA; V gene: TRBV7-2; J gene: TRBJ2-1; clone size: NA; CDR3 protein: CASTIGAYNEQFF; CDR3 DNA: TGTGCCAGCACTATCGGGGCCTACAATGAGCAGTTCTTC
D gene: NA; V gene: TRBV6-5; J gene: TRBJ2-1; clone size: once; CDR3 protein: CASSYSSFGYNEQFF; CDR3 DNA: TGTGCCAGCAGTTACTCCAGCTTTGGCTACAATGAGCAGTTCTTC
D gene: NA; V gene: TRBV29-1; J gene: TRBJ2-3; clone size: NA; CDR3 protein: CSVQPSLGDGTDTQYF; CDR3 DNA: TGCAGCGTCCAACCATCGCTAGGGGACGGCACAGATACGCAGTATTTT
D gene: NA; V gene: TRBV28; J gene: TRBJ2-7; clone size: NA; CDR3 protein: CATTTSSYEQYF; CDR3 DNA: TGTGCCACCACCACGAGCTCCTACGAGCAGTACTTC
D gene: NA; V gene: TRBV6-1; J gene: TRBJ2-1; clone size: NA; CDR3 protein: CASSDIWRNEQFF; CDR3 DNA: TGTGCCAGCAGTGATATATGGCGCAATGAGCAGTTCTTC
D gene: TRBD2; V gene: TRBV5-1; J gene: TRBJ2-3; clone size: NA; CDR3 protein: CASSLAQTSGTDTQYF; CDR3 DNA: TGCGCCAGCAGCTTGGCTCAAACTAGCGGAACAGATACGCAGTATTTT
D gene: NA; V gene: TRBV9; J gene: TRBJ2-3; clone size: NA; CDR3 protein: CASSFNTDTQYF; CDR3 DNA: TGTGCCAGCAGCTTTAACACAGATACGCAGTATTTT
D gene: NA; V gene: TRBV18; J gene: TRBJ2-3; clone size: NA; CDR3 protein: CASSLGTTDTQYF; CDR3 DNA: TGTGCCAGCTCTCTCGGGACCACAGATACGCAGTATTTT